This TCR beta chain was sequenced during a study of regulatory T cells in long-lasting Graves disease. Libraries of TCR beta came from iRepertoire HTBI primers plus Arm-PCR of CDR3 regions. TCRdb passed the multiplex PCR reads through MiXCR, listing each CDR3 protein once. The repertoire holds more than 400,000 distinct CDR3 sequences, with about a sixth as singletons. Time point: newly diagnosed GD, antithyroid drugs for less than 3 months. The TCR library was prepared using RNA isolated from PBMCs. The collection involved drawing about 8.2 milliliters of peripheral blood into EDTA tubes. Between the trimmed V and J ends, which lost 2 bases and 7 bases, there was a span of 8 bases. The CDR3 runs to 12 residues. Regarding the study as a whole: TRBV28, TRBJ1-2 and TRBJ2-5 were segments that persistent disease favored.

In this sample, this clonotype turned up many times. Its specificity is not known. The sample also formed part of further work on T cells in Graves' hyperthyroidism and ophthalmopathy.

The sequence was collected from a man in his forties or fifties with Graves disease. V gene TRBV12-3 or TRBV12-4 combines with J gene TRBJ1-1, with no clear D. The specimen comprised peripheral blood mononuclear cells (PBMCs), sampled at new diagnosis, from a patient treated with antithyroid drugs. The CDR3 reads CASSLSLSEAFF. The CDR3, as DNA: TGTGCCAGCAGTTTAAGTCTAAGTGAAGCTTTCTTT.